The 17 T cell receptor beta chains below were found in one sample sequenced in a study of early T cells in non-severe SARS-CoV-2 infection. TCRdb used MiXCR to reprocess the 5' RACE reads, holding one entry per CDR3 protein. The data hold 55,000 to 70,000 distinct CDR3 sequences, with about 5.6% observed a single time. Specimen: whole blood. The origin of the receptors is an adult who was a healthcare worker with PCR-confirmed SARS-CoV-2 infection or an uninfected control (not recorded which).

This clonotype was counted only a few times. The V and J genes are TRBV30 and TRBJ2-3, with 7 nucleotides matching TRBD1. CDR3 length equals 13 residues. V lost 3 bases, J lost 4 bases, and 4 bases stayed unmatched. The germline CDR1 and CDR2 sequences are GTSNPN and SVGIG (reference sequence). The DNA of the CDR3 is TGTGCCTGGAGGTCCCAGGGGGCAGATACGCAGTATTTT. Its protein is CAWRSQGADTQYF.

Many counts were recorded for this clonotype. V usage is TRBV10-3 and J usage is TRBJ1-2; the match to TRBD1 covers 9 bases. The CDR3 totals 15 residues. Per germline, CDR1 ENHRY and CDR2 SYGVKD. Losses at the gene ends were 9 bases for V and 4 bases for J; bases not matched to a gene: 12. The CDR3 reads CAILQGASSGYGYTF. CDR3 DNA sequence: TGTGCCATTCTACAGGGGGCGAGCAGCGGCTATGGCTACACCTTC.

The chain carries TRBV7-2 and TRBJ2-7; no clear D gene. V lost 4 bases and J 6 bases, leaving 10 bases between the germline ends. The length of the CDR3 is 12 residues. Per germline, CDR1 SGHTA and CDR2 FQGNSA. The CDR3 DNA reads as TGTGCCAGCAGCTCGGTGGTAGGCGAGCAGTACTTC. It translates to CASSSVVGEQYF.

The chain couples TRBV29-1 to TRBJ2-7, with D perhaps being TRBD1 or TRBD2 (5 bases each). Germline CDR1 reads SQVTM; CDR2 reads ANQGSEA. Trimming took 5 bases from V and 6 from J, leaving 20 bases between them. The CDR3 covers 14 residues. CDR3 protein: CSVLTGTLGGEQYF. The CDR3 DNA is TGCAGCGTTCTTACCGGGACCCTCGGCGGCGAGCAGTACTTC.

The chain recombines TRBV6-2 or TRBV6-3 with TRBJ2-7; D uncertain. Trimming removed 5 bases from V and 2 bases from J, with 16 bases in between. Germline values: CDR1 MNHEY, CDR2 SVGEGT. The length of the CDR3 is 15 residues. This CDR3 reads CASSKYAGFTYEQYF. CDR3 nucleotide sequence: TGTGCCAGCAGTAAGTATGCTGGGTTTACCTACGAGCAGTACTTC.

This clonotype was seen repeatedly, ten times or more. The V and J genes are TRBV5-4 and TRBJ1-1; D unresolved. The CDR3 is 13 residues long. The V end lost 4 bases, the J end lost 0 bases, and 7 bases lay between the germline ends. Per the germline V gene, CDR1 is SGHNT and CDR2 is YYREEE (reference sequence). CDR3 protein: CASSRPMNTEAFF. The CDR3 bases are TGTGCCAGCAGCCGACCTATGAACACTGAAGCTTTCTTT.

This clonotype was seen at least ten times. The J gene is TRBJ2-3, the V gene TRBV24-1; D is unresolved. CDR3 length: 14 amino acids. Germline assignment: CDR1 KGHDR and CDR2 SFDVKD. Trimming cost V 2 bases and J 2 bases, with 7 bases left between them. The CDR3 DNA reads TGTGCCACCAGTGATTCGACCCCCACAGATACGCAGTATTTT. It translates to CATSDSTPTDTQYF.

In its sample, this clonotype was seen many times. J is TRBJ2-6 and V is TRBV10-3; a weak D match, TRBD2 (5 bases). Trimming stripped 3 bases from V and 2 bases from J, with 14 bases between. Germline CDR1 ENHRY, CDR2 SYGVKD. The length of the CDR3 is 17 residues. CDR3 amino acids: CAISDSSGGTGANVLTF. The CDR3 bases are TGTGCCATCAGTGATTCATCTGGAGGCACTGGGGCCAACGTCCTGACTTTC.

At least ten counts were recorded for this clonotype. The V call is TRBV27, the J call TRBJ1-2, with D tentatively TRBD1 (5 bases). The CDR3 consists of 16 residues. V lost 5 bases, J lost 3 bases, and 19 bases lay in between. Germline V lookup: CDR1 MNHEY, CDR2 SMNVEV (reference sequence). Here the CDR3 reads CASSPRITGKYYGYTF. The CDR3 DNA reads TGTGCCAGCAGTCCCAGGATTACAGGCAAATACTATGGCTACACCTTC.

This clonotype has at least ten counts. The chain combines TRBV7-9 with TRBJ1-1, with TRBD1 as a possible D gene (6 bases). In germline, CDR1 is SEHNR, CDR2 FQNEAQ (reference sequence). The CDR3 runs 13 residues. V gave up 5 bases and J gave up 10 bases, with 17 bases separating them. The CDR3: CASSPGGGRTAFF. CDR3 in DNA: TGTGCCAGCAGCCCCGGCGGGGGGCGAACAGCTTTCTTT.

The rearrangement uses TRBV24-1 and TRBJ1-2, with 11 bases that match TRBD1. This CDR3 is built from 14 residues. Trimming cost V 5 bases and J 8 bases; bases outside gene matches: 6. Germline CDR1 is KGHDR and CDR2 is SFDVKD. As DNA, the CDR3 is TGTGCCACCAGTGCCCCGGGACAGGGGGACGGCTACACCTTC. It encodes CATSAPGQGDGYTF.

This clonotype has a count of ten or more. This rearrangement joins TRBV20-1 to TRBJ2-7, with 7 bases that match TRBD2. With V trimmed by 4 bases and J by 7 bases, 10 bases remained unmatched. The germline gives CDR1 DFQATT, CDR2 SNEGSKA (reference sequence). The CDR3 covers 13 residues. In DNA, the CDR3 is TGCAGTGCTAATAGCGGGCCCCTGGAAGAGCAGTACTTC. Translated, it gives CSANSGPLEEQYF.

This clonotype was recorded many times. The chain combines TRBV7-3 with TRBJ1-6, with 9 nucleotides matching TRBD1. The ends lost 4 bases at V and 9 bases at J; junction bases unmatched: 4. CDR1 SGHTA and CDR2 FQGTGA come from the germline V gene. The CDR3 has 14 residues. The CDR3 spells CASSSGQGISPLHF. The CDR3 DNA sequence: TGTGCCAGCAGCTCCGGACAGGGGATTTCACCCCTCCACTTT.

The V and J genes are TRBV7-2 and TRBJ1-2, with TRBD1 matching over 9 bases. J was trimmed by 4 bases and V by 5 bases; bases with no gene match: 5. Germline CDR1 reads SGHTA; CDR2 reads FQGNSA. The length of the CDR3 is 14 residues. The CDR3 spells CASSLDRGPYGYTF. CDR3 coding DNA: TGTGCCAGCAGCCTGGACAGGGGACCCTATGGCTACACCTTC.

The chain is built from TRBV27 and TRBJ2-7; D gene uncertain. This CDR3 spans 14 amino acids. CDR1 and CDR2 (germline): MNHEY, SMNVEV (reference sequence). V lost 5 bases to trimming and J lost 0 bases, with 11 bases between them. The CDR3: CASSNGYRSYEQYF. In nucleotides, the CDR3 is TGTGCCAGCAGTAACGGCTACCGCTCCTACGAGCAGTACTTC.

The CDR3: CASSQGSDTQYF. The CDR3, as DNA: TGTGCCAGCAGCCAAGGGTCAGATACGCAGTATTTT. This chain links TRBV3-1 with TRBJ2-3, with D unclear. The CDR3 totals 12 residues. CDR1 LGHDT and CDR2 YNNKEL come from the germline V gene (reference sequence). With 1 base removed from V and 4 bases from J, the gap between germline ends came to 3 bases.

This clonotype was counted ten times or more. V is TRBV9 and J is TRBJ1-2; D not certain. V was pared by 0 bases and J by 4 bases, with 16 bases between. Germline values: CDR1 SGDLS, CDR2 YYNGEE. The CDR3 consists of 16 residues. The CDR3 nucleotides read TGTGCCAGCAGCGTAGGCGGCAGACCTGCGGGCTATGGCTACACCTTC. It encodes CASSVGGRPAGYGYTF.